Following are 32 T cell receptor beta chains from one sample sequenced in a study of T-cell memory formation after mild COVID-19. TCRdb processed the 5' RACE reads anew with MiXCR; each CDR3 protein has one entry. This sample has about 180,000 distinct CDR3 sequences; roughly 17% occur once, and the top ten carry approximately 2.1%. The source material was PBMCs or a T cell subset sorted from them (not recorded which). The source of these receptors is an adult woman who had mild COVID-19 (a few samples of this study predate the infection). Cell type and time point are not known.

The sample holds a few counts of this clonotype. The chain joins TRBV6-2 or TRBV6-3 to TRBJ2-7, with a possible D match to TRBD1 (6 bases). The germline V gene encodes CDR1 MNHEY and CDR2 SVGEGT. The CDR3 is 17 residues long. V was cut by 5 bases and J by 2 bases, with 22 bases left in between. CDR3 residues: CASSPRPGKGVAYEQYF. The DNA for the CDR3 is TGTGCCAGCAGTCCAAGGCCAGGGAAGGGGGTAGCCTACGAGCAGTACTTC.

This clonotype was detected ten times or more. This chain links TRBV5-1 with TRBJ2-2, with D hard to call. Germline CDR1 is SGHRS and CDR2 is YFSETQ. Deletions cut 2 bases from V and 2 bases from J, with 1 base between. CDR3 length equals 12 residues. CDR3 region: CASSFNTGELFF. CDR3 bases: TGCGCCAGCAGCTTTAACACCGGGGAGCTGTTTTTT.

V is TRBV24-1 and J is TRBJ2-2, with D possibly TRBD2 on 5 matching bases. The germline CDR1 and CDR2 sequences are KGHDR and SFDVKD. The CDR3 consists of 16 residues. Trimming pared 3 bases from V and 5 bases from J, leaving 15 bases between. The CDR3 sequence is CATSDLRAGGTGELFF. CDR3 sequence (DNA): TGTGCCACCAGTGATCTCCGGGCAGGCGGGACCGGGGAGCTGTTTTTT.

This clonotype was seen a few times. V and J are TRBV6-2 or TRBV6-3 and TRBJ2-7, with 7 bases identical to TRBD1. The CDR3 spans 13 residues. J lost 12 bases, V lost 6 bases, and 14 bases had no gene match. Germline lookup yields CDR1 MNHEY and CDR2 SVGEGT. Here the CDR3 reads CASSDGTVGRMYF. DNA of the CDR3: TGTGCCAGCAGCGACGGGACAGTGGGTCGAATGTACTTC.

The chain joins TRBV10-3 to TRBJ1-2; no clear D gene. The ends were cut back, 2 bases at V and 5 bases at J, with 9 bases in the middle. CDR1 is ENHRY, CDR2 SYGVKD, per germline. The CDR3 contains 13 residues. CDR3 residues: CAISEVQEYGYTF. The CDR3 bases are TGTGCCATCAGTGAGGTTCAGGAATATGGCTACACCTTC.

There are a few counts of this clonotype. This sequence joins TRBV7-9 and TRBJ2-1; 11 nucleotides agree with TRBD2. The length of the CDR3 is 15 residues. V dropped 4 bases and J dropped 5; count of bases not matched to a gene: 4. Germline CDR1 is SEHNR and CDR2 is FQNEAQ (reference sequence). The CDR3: CASSSRLAGNNEQFF. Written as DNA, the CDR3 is TGTGCCAGCAGCTCCCGACTAGCGGGGAACAATGAGCAGTTCTTC. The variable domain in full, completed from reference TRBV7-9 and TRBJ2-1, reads DTGVSQNPRHKITKRGQNVTFRCDPISEHNRLYWYRQTLGQGPEFLTYFQNEAQLEKSRLLSDRFSAERPKGSFSTLEIQRTEQGDSAMYLCASSSRLAGNNEQFFGPGTRLTVL.

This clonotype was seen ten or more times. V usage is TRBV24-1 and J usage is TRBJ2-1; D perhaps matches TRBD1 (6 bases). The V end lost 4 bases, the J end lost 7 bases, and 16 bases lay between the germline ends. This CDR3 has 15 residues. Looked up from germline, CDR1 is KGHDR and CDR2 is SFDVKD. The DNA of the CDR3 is TGTGCCACCAGTGACAGGGGAACGGTGATTAATGAGCAGTTCTTC. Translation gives CATSDRGTVINEQFF.

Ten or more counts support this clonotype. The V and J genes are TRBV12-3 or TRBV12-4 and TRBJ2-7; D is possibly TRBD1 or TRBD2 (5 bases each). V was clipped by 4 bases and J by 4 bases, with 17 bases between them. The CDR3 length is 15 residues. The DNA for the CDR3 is TGTGCCAGCAGTTACCGCCAGGGACCAGGTTACGAGCAGTACTTC. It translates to CASSYRQGPGYEQYF.

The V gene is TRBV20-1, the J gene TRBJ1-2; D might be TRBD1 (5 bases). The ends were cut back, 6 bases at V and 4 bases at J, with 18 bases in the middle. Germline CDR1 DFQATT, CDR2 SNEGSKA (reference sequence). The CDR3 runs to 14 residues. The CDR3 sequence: CSAERDFPSYGYTF. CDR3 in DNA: TGCAGTGCCGAGAGGGACTTTCCCAGCTATGGCTACACCTTC.

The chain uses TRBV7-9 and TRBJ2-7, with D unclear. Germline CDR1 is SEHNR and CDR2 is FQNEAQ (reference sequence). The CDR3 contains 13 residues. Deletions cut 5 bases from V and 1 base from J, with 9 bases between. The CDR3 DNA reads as TGTGCCAGCAGCCAAGGAGTATCCTACGAGCAGTACTTC. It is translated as CASSQGVSYEQYF.

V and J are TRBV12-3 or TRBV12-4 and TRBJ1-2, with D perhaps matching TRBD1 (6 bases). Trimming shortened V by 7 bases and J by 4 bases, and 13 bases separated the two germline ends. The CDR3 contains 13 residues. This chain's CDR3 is CASTRGTSYGYTF. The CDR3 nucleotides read TGTGCCAGCACCAGGGGAACGAGCTATGGCTACACCTTC.

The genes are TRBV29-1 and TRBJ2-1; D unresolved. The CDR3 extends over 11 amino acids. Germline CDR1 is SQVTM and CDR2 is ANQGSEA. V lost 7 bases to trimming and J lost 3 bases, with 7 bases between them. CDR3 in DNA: TGCAGCGGCACCATCTACAATGAGCAGTTCTTC. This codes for CSGTIYNEQFF.

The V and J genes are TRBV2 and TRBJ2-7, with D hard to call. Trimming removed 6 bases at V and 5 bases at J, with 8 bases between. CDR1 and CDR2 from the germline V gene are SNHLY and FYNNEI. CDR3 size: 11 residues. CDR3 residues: CASSLTNEQYF. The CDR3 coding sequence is TGTGCCAGCAGCCTCACTAACGAGCAGTACTTC.

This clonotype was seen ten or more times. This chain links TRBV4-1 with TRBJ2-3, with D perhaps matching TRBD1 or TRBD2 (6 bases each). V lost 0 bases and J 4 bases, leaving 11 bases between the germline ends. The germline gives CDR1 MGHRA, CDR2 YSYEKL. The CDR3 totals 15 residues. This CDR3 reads CASSQDKGGSDTQYF. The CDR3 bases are TGCGCCAGCAGCCAAGATAAGGGGGGCTCAGATACGCAGTATTTT.

The CDR3 protein is CASSLEGLGGQPQHF. The CDR3 DNA is TGTGCCAGCAGTCTAGAGGGTCTGGGTGGTCAGCCCCAGCATTTT. The chain is built from TRBV5-8 and TRBJ1-5, with D hard to call. The V gene lost 5 bases and the J gene lost 6 bases, with 18 bases spanning the gap. CDR1 and CDR2 from the germline V gene are SGHTS and YDEGEE. This CDR3 is 15 amino acids long.

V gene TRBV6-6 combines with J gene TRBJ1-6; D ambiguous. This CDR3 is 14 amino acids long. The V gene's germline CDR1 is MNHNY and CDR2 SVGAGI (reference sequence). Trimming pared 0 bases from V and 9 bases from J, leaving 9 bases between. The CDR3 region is CASSYSDIASPLHF. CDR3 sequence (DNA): TGTGCCAGCAGTTACTCTGACATAGCTTCACCCCTCCACTTT.

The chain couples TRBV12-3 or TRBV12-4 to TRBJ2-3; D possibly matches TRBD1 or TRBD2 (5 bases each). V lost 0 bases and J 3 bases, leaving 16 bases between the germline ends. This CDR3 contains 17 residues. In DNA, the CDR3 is TGTGCCAGCAGTTTAGCGCTCTGGGACCAACCGACAGATACGCAGTATTTT. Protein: CASSLALWDQPTDTQYF.

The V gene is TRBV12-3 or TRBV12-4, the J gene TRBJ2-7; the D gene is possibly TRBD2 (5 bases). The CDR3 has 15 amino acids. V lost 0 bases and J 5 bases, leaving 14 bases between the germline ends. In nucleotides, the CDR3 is TGTGCCAGCAGTTTAGCGGGAGTAGGTAATAACGAGCAGTACTTC. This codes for CASSLAGVGNNEQYF.

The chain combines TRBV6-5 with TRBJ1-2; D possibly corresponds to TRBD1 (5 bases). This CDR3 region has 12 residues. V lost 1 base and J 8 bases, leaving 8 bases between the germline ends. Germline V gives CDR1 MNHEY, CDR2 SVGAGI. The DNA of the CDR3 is TGTGCCAGCAGTTACTTGGGGGTCGGCTACACCTTC. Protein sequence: CASSYLGVGYTF.

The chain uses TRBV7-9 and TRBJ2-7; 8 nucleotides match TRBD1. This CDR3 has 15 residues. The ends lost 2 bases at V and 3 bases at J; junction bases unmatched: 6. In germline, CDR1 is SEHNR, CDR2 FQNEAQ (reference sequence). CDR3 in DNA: TGTGCCAGCAGCTTATCCGGGACAGGATTCTACGAGCAGTACTTC. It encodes CASSLSGTGFYEQYF.

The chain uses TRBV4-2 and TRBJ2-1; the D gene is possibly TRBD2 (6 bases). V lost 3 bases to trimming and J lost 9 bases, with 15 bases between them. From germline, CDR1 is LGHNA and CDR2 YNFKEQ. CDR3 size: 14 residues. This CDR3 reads CASSQGGEVIEQFF. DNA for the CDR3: TGTGCCAGCAGCCAGGGCGGGGAAGTCATTGAGCAGTTCTTC.

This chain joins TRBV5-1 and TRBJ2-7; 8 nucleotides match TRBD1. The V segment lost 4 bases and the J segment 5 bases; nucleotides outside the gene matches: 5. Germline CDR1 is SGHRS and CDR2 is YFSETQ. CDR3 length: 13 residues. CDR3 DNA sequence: TGCGCCAGCAGCGGGACAGGTTACAACGAGCAGTACTTC. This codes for CASSGTGYNEQYF.

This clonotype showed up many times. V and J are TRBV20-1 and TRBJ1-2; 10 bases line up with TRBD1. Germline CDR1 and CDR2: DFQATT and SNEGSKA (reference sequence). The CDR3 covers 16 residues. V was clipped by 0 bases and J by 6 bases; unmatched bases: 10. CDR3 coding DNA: TGCAGTGCTAGAGAGAATCCGGGACAGGGGCGGGATGGCTACACCTTC. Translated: CSARENPGQGRDGYTF.

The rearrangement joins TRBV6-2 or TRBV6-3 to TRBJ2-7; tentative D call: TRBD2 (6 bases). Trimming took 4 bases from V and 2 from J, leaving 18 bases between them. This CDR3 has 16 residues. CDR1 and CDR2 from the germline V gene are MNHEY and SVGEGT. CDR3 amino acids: CASSFGRGSKTYEQYF. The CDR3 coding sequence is TGTGCCAGCAGTTTCGGGCGGGGTTCAAAGACCTACGAGCAGTACTTC.

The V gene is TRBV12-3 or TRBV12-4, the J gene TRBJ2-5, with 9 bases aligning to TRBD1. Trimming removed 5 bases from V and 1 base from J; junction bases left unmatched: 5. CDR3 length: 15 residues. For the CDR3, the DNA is TGTGCCAGCAGTCCAACAGGGGGCGGCCAAGAGACCCAGTACTTC. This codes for CASSPTGGGQETQYF.

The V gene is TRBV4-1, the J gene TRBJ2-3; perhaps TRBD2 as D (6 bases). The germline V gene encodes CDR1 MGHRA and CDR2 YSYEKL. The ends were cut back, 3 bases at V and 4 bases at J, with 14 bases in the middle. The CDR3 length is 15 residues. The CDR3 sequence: CASSHEGGRPDTQYF. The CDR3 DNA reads TGCGCCAGCAGCCACGAAGGAGGGCGTCCAGATACGCAGTATTTT.

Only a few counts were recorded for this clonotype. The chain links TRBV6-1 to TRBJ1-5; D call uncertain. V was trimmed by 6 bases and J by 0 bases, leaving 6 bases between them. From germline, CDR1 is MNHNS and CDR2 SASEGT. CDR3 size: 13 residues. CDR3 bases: TGTGCCAGCAGGCCGTATAGCAATCAGCCCCAGCATTTT. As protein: CASRPYSNQPQHF.

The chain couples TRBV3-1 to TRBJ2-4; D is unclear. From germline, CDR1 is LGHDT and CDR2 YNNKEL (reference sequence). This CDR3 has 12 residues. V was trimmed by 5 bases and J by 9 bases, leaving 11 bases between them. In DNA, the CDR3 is TGTGCCAGCAGCGTCCCACATAGCATTCAGTACTTC. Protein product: CASSVPHSIQYF.

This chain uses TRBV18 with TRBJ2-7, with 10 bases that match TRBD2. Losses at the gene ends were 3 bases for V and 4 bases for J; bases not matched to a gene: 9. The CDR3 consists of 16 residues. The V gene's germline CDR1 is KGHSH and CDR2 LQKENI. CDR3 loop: CASSPPGTSVLYEQYF. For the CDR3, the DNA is TGTGCCAGCTCACCCCCCGGGACTAGCGTCCTGTACGAGCAGTACTTC.

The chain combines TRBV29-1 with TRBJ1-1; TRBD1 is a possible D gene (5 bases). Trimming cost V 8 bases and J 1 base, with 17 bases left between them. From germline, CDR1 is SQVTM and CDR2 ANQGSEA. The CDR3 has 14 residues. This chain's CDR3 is CSHGGGGQNTEAFF. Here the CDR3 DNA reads TGCAGCCATGGGGGAGGAGGCCAGAACACTGAAGCTTTCTTT.

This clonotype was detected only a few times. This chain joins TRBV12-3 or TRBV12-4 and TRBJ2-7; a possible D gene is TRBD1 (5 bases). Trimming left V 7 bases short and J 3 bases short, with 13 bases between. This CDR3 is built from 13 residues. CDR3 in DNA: TGTGCCAGCAAACTCCAGGGTGGCTACGAGCAGTACTTC. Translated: CASKLQGGYEQYF.

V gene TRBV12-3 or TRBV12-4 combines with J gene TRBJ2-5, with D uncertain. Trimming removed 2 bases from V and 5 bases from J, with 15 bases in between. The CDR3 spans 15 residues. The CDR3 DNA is TGTGCCAGCAGTTTATTAGTCGTTCCCGGGGAGACCCAGTACTTC. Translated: CASSLLVVPGETQYF.